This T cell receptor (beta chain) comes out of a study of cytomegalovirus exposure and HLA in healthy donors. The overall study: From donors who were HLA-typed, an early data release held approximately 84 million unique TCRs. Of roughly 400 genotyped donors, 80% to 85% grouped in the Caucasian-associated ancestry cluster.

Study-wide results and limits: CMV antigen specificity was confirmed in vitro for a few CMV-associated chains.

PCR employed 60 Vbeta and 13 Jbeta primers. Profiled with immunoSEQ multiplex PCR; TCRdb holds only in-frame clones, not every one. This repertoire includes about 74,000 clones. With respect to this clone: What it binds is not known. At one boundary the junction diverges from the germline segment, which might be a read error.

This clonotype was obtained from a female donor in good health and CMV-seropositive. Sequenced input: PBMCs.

DNA for the CDR3: TGTGCCAGCAGTCGCAGGGGCCAGAACACTGAAGCTCTCTTT. This codes for CASSRRGQNTEALF. The chain joins TRBV6-5 to TRBJ1-1; maybe TRBD1 (6 bases). The V gene's germline CDR1 is MNHEY and CDR2 SVGAGI. This CDR3 is built from 14 residues.